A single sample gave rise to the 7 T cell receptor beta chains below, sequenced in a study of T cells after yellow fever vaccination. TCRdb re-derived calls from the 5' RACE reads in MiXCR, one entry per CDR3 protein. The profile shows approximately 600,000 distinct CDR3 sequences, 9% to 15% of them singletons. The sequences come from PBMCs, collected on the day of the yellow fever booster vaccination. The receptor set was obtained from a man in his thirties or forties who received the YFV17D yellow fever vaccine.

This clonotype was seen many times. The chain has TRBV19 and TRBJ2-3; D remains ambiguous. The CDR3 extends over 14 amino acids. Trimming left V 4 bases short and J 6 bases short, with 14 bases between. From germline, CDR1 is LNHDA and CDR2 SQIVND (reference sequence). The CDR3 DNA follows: TGTGCCAGTAGTAACGGCGGCGGATTGGATACGCAGTATTTT. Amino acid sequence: CASSNGGGLDTQYF.

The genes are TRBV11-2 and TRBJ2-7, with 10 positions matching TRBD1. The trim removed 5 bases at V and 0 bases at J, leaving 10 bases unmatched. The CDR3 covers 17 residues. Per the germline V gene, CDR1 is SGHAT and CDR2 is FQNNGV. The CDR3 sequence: CASSPRDRGTGSYEQYF. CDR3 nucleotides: TGTGCCAGCAGCCCGCGGGACAGGGGAACGGGCTCCTACGAGCAGTACTTC. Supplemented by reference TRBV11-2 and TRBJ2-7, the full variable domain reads EAGVAQSPRYKIIEKRQSVAFWCNPISGHATLYWYQQILGQGPKLLIQFQNNGVVDDSQLPKDRFSAERLKGVDSTLKIQPAKLEDSAVYLCASSPRDRGTGSYEQYFGPGTRLTVT.

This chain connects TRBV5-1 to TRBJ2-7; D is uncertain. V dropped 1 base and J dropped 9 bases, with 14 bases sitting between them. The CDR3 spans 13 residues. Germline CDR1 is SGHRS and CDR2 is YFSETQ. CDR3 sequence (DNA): TGCGCCAGCAGCTTGTGGGCGGTCCCCCCGCAGTACTTC. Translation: CASSLWAVPPQYF.

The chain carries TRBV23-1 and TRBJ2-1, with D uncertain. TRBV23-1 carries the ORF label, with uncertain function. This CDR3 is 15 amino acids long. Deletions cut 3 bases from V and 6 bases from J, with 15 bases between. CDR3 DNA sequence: TGCGCCAGCAGTCACTTTCTCTATAATCCCAATGAGCAGTTCTTC. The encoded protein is CASSHFLYNPNEQFF.

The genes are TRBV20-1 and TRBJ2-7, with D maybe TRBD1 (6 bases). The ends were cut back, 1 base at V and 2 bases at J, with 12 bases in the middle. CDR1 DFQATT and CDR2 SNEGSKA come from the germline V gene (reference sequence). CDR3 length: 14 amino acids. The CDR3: CSARVVGQTYEQYF. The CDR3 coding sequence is TGCAGTGCTAGAGTAGTCGGACAGACCTACGAGCAGTACTTC.

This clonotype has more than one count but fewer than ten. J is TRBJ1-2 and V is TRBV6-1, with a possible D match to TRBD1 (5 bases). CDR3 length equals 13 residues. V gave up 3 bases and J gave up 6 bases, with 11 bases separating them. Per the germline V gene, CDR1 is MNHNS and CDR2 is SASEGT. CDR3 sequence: CASSEGVVDGYTF. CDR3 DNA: TGTGCCAGCAGTGAGGGGGTCGTCGATGGCTACACCTTC.

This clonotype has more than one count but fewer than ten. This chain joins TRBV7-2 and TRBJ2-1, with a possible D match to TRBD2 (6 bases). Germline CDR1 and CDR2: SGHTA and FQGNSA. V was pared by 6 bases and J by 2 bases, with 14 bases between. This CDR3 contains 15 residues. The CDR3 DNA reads TGTGCCAGCAGTCCCACGGGGGAGACCTACAATGAGCAGTTCTTC. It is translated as CASSPTGETYNEQFF. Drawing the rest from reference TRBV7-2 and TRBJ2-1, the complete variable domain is GAGVSQSPSNKVTEKGKDVELRCDPISGHTALYWYRQSLGQGLEFLIYFQGNSAPDKSGLPSDRFSAERTGGSVSTLTIQRTQQEDSAVYLCASSPTGETYNEQFFGPGTRLTVL.